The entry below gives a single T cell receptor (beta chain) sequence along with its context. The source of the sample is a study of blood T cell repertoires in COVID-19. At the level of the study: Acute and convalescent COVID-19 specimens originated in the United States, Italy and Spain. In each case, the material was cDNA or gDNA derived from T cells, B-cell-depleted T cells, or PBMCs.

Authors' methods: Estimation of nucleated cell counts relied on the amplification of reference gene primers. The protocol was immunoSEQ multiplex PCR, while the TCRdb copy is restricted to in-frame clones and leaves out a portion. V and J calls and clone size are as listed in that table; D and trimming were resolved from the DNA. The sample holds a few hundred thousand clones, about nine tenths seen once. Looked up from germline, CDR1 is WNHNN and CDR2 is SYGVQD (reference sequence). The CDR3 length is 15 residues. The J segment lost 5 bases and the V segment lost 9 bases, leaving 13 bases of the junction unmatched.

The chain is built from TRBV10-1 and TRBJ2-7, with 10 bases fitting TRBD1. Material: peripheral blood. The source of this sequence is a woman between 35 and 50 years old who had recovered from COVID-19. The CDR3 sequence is CAREDRGLCKDEQYF. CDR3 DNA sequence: TGCGCCAGGGAAGACAGGGGGCTATGTAAAGACGAGCAGTACTTC.